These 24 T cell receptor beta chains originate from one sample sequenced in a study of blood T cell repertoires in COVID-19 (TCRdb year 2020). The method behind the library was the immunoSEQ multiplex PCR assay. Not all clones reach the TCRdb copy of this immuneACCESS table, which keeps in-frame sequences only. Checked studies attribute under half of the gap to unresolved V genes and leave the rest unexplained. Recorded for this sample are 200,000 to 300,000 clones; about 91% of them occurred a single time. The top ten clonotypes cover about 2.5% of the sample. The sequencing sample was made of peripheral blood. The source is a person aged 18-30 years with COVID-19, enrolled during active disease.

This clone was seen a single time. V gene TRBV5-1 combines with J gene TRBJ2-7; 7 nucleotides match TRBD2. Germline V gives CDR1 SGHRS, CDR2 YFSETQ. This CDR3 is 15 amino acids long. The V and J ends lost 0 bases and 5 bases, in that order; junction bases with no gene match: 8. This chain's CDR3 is CASSLASGLGHEQYF. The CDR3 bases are TGCGCCAGCAGCTTGGCCTCTGGACTAGGACACGAGCAGTACTTC.

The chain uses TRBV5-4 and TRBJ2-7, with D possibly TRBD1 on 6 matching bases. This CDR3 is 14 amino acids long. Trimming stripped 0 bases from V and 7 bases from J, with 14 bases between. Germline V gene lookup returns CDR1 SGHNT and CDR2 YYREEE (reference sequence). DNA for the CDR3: TGTGCCAGCAGCTTGGGCCAGGGGAGCCGGGAGCAGTACTTC. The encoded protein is CASSLGQGSREQYF.

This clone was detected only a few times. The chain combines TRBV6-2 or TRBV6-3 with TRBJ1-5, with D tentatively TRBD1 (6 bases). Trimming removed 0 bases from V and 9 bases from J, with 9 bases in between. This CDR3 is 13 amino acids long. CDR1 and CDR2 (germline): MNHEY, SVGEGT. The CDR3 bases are TGTGCCAGCAGTTACTCTCAGGGGCGGCCCCAGCATTTT. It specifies CASSYSQGRPQHF.

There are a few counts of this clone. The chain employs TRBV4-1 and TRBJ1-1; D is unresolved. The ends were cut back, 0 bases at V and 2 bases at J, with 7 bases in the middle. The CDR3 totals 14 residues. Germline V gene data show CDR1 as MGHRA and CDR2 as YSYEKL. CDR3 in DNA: TGCGCCAGCAGCCAAGACAGATTAAACACTGAAGCTTTCTTT. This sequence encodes CASSQDRLNTEAFF.

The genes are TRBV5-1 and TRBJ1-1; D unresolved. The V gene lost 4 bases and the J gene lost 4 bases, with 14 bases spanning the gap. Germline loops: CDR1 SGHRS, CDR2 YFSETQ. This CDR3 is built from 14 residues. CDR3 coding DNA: TGCGCCAGCAGCCCGGTCGGTGGAGGCACTGAAGCTTTCTTT. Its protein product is CASSPVGGGTEAFF.

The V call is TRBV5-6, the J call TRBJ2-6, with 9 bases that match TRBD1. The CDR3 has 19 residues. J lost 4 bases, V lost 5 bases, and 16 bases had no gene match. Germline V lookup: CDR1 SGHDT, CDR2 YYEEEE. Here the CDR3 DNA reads TGTGCCAGCAGTTCCCTAACGATCGACAGGGGGTCGGGGGCCAACGTCCTGACTTTC. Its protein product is CASSSLTIDRGSGANVLTF.

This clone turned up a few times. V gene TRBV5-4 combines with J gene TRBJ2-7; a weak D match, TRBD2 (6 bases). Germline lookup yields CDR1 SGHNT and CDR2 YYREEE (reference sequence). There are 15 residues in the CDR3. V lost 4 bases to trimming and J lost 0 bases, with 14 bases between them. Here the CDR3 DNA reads TGTGCCAGCAGCCCCCGGGCTAGCGACTCCTACGAGCAGTACTTC. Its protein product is CASSPRASDSYEQYF.

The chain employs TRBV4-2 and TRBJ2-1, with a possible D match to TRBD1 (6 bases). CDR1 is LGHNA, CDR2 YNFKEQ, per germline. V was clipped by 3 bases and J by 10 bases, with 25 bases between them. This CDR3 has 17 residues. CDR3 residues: CASSQLLTGLDRREQFF. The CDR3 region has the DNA TGTGCCAGCAGCCAGCTCTTAACAGGGCTAGACCGAAGGGAGCAGTTCTTC.

The CDR3 nucleotides are TGTGCCAGCAGCCTTGACCGGGGGGGTAGAGGGGATGAGCAGTTCTTC. It translates to CASSLDRGGRGDEQFF. V gene TRBV14 combines with J gene TRBJ2-1; 8 bases agree with TRBD2. CDR1 and CDR2 (germline): SGHDN, FVKESK. The J segment lost 8 bases and the V segment lost 4 bases, leaving 13 bases of the junction unmatched. The CDR3 runs 16 residues.

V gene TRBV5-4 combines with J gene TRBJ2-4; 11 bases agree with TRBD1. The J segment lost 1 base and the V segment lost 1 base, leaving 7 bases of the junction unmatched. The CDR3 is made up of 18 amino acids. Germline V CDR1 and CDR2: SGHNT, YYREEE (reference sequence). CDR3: CASSLLGQGGMAKNIQYF. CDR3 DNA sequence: TGTGCCAGCAGCTTGTTGGGACAGGGGGGTATGGCCAAAAACATTCAGTACTTC.

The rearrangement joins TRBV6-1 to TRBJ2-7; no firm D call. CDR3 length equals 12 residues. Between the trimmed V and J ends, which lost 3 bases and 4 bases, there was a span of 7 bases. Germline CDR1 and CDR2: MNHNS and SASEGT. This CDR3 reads CASSDPLYEQYF. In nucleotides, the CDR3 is TGTGCCAGCAGTGACCCTCTTTACGAGCAGTACTTC.

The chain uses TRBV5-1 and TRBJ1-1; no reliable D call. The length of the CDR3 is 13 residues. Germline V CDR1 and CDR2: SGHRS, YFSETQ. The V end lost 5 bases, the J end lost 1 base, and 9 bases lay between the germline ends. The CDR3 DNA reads TGCGCCAGCAGTTTTCACGGGAACACTGAAGCTTTCTTT. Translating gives CASSFHGNTEAFF.

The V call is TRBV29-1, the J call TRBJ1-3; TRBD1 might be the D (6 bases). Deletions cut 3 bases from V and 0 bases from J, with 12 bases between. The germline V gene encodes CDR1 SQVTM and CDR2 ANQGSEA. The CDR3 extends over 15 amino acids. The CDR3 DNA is TGCAGCGTTGAGGACAGTACCACCTCTGGAAACACCATATATTTT. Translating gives CSVEDSTTSGNTIYF. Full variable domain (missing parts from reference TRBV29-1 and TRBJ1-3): SAVISQKPSRDICQRGTSLTIQCQVDSQVTMMFWYRQQPGQSLTLIATANQGSEATYESGFVIDKFPISRPNLTFSTLTVSNMSPEDSSIYLCSVEDSTTSGNTIYFGEGSWLTVV.

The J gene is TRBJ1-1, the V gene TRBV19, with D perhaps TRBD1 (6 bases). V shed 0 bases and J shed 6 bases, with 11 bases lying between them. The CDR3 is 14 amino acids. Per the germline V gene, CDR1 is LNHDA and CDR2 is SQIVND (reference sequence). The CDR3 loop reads CASSIDGGGPEAFF. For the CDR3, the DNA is TGTGCCAGTAGTATAGATGGGGGGGGCCCTGAAGCTTTCTTT.

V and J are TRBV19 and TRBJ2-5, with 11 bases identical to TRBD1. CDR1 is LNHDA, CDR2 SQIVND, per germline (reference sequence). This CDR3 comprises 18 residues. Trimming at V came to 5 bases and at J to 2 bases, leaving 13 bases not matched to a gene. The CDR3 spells CASSPRGTGGDEQETQYF. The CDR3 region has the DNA TGTGCCAGTAGTCCGCGAGGGACAGGGGGGGATGAGCAAGAGACCCAGTACTTC.

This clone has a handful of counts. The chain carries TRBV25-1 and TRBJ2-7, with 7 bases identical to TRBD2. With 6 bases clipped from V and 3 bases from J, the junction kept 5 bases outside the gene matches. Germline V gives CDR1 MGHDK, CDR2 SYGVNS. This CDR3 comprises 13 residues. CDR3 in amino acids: CASRDGGSYEQYF. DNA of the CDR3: TGTGCCAGCAGGGATGGCGGGAGCTACGAGCAGTACTTC.

CDR3 region: CASGLAGTYEQYF. In nucleotides, the CDR3 is TGTGCCAGCGGACTAGCGGGGACCTACGAGCAGTACTTC. This sequence joins TRBV25-1 and TRBJ2-7; 12 bases line up with TRBD2. The length of the CDR3 is 13 residues. Germline V CDR1 and CDR2: MGHDK, SYGVNS. V trimming: 8 bases; J trimming: 2 bases; junction bases outside the gene matches: 1.

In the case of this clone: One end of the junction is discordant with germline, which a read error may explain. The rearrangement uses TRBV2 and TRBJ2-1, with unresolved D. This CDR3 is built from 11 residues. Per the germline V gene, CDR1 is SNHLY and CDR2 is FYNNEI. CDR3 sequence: CASSRENEQFF. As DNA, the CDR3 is TGTGCCAGCAGTCGAGAGAATGAACAGTTCTTC.

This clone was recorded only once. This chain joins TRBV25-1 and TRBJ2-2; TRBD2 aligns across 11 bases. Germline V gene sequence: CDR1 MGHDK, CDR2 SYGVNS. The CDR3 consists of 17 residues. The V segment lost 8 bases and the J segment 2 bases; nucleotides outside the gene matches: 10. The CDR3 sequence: CASYGASGRSNTGELFF. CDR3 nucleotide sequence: TGTGCCAGCTACGGCGCTAGCGGGAGGAGCAACACCGGGGAGCTGTTTTTT.

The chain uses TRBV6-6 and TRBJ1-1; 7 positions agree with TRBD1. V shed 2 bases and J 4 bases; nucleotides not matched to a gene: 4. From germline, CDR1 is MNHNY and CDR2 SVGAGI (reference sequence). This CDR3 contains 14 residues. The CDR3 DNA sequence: TGTGCCAGCAGTTACGAGGCAGGGGGCACTGAAGCTTTCTTT. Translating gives CASSYEAGGTEAFF.

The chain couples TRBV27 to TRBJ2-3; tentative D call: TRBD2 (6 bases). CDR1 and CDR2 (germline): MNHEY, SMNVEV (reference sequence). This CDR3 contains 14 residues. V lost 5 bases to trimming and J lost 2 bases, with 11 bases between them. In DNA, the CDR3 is TGTGCCAGCAGTCTACTAGCTACCACAGATACGCAGTATTTT. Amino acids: CASSLLATTDTQYF.

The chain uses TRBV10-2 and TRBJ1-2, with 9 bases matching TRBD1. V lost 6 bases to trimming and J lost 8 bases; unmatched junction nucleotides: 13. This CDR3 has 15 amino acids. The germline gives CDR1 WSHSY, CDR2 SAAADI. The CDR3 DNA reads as TGCGCCAGCAGGGCGGACAGGGGTGACCTTTACGGCTACACCTTC. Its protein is CASRADRGDLYGYTF.

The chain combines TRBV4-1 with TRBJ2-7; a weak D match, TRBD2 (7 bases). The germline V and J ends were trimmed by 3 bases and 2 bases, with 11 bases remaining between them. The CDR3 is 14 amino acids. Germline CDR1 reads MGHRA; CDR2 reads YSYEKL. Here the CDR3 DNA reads TGCGCCAGCAGCCACGAGGGGGGGCCCTACGAGCAGTACTTC. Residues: CASSHEGGPYEQYF.

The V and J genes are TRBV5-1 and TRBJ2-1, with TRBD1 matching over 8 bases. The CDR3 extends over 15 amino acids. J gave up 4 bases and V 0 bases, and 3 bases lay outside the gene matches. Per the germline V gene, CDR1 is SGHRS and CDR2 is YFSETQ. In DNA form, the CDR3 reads TGCGCCAGCAGCTTGGGGGGACAGGTATACAATGAGCAGTTCTTC. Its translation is CASSLGGQVYNEQFF.